The 6 T cell receptor beta chains below all came from one sample that was sequenced in a study of T cell responses to AZD1222 COVID-19 vaccine. This table comes from immunoSEQ multiplex PCR, and its TCRdb copy is limited to in-frame clones, with some not included. The repertoire has around 130,000 clones, less than 95% of them found once; the top ten carry about 7.5%. This material consisted of peripheral blood, taken 28 days after the second dose of the MenACWY control vaccine. The receptors shown here come from an adult who received the MenACWY meningococcal vaccine as a control.

The V gene is TRBV11-2, the J gene TRBJ2-3; D remains unclear. Germline assignment: CDR1 SGHAT and CDR2 FQNNGV. V lost 6 bases and J lost 0, with 10 bases in between. The CDR3 consists of 14 residues. CDR3 protein: CASRRVESTDTQYF. For the CDR3, the DNA is TGTGCCAGCAGAAGGGTTGAGAGCACAGATACGCAGTATTTT.

The chain recombines TRBV3-1 (or the pseudogene TRBV3-2) with TRBJ2-7; TRBD2 is a possible D gene (5 bases). V gave up 4 bases and J gave up 1 base, with 8 bases separating them. From germline, CDR1 is LGHDT and CDR2 YNNKEL (reference sequence). The CDR3 consists of 13 residues. The CDR3 DNA sequence: TGTGCCAGCAGCCCAACTAGATCCTACGAGCAGTACTTC. Its protein is CASSPTRSYEQYF.

The J gene is TRBJ2-6, the V gene TRBV5-1; 7 bases map to TRBD1. V was clipped by 2 bases and J by 0 bases; unmatched bases: 11. This CDR3 region has 19 residues. Germline CDR1 and CDR2: SGHRS and YFSETQ. CDR3 amino acids: CASSFRDSGLSSGANVLTF. CDR3 in DNA: TGCGCCAGCAGCTTCCGGGACAGTGGTCTTAGCTCTGGGGCCAACGTCCTGACTTTC.

The CDR3 DNA sequence: TGTGCCAGCAGCCAAGATTTCGCGACAGCCTACGAGCAGTACTTC. Protein sequence: CASSQDFATAYEQYF. V gene TRBV3-1 (or the pseudogene TRBV3-2) combines with J gene TRBJ2-7; D may be TRBD1 (5 bases). Germline CDR1 LGHDT, CDR2 YNNKEL (reference sequence). The V end was cut by 0 bases, the J end by 2 bases, with 11 bases between. This CDR3 is built from 15 residues.

The V gene is TRBV6-5, the J gene TRBJ2-2, with unresolved D. The CDR3 is made up of 16 amino acids. From germline, CDR1 is MNHEY and CDR2 SVGAGI. V lost 0 bases to trimming and J lost 1 base, with 9 bases between them. CDR3 sequence (DNA): TGTGCCAGCAGTTACTCGAGTTTTGGGAACACCGGGGAGCTGTTTTTT. Amino acids: CASSYSSFGNTGELFF.

V and J are TRBV6-5 and TRBJ1-5, with D possibly being TRBD1 (5 bases). The CDR3 is made up of 14 amino acids. Germline lookup yields CDR1 MNHEY and CDR2 SVGAGI. V lost 2 bases, J lost 11 bases, and 16 bases lay in between. This CDR3 is CASSYGQGLGAQHF. CDR3 coding DNA: TGTGCCAGCAGTTACGGGCAGGGTTTGGGGGCCCAGCATTTT.